Below are 5 T cell receptor beta chains sequenced from a single sample in a study of T cell repertoires in cytomegalovirus infection. One entry per CDR3 protein, called by TCRdb with MiXCR from the reads. The sample records nearly 700,000 distinct CDR3 sequences, approximately 33% being singletons. Antigens of these TCRs are unknown. The material was cultured PBMCs, obtained from culture after CMV antigen stimulation. The receptors derive from a human donor in good health (CMV status not recorded). Some clones in this sample may be carry-over from other donors' samples.

This clonotype was recorded a few times. The chain combines TRBV7-9 with TRBJ2-1; 9 bases line up with TRBD2. Germline V CDR1 and CDR2: SEHNR, FQNEAQ (reference sequence). The CDR3 sequence is 15 residues long. Trimming took 5 bases from V and 10 from J; bases not matched to a gene: 12. CDR3 sequence reads: CASSPHAGGPREQFF. In nucleotides, the CDR3 is TGTGCCAGCAGCCCTCACGCGGGAGGGCCAAGGGAGCAGTTCTTC.

This clonotype showed up just a few times. The chain employs TRBV12-3 or TRBV12-4 and TRBJ1-3, with a tentative D call TRBD1 (6 bases). The CDR3 sequence is 17 residues long. V lost 6 bases to trimming and J lost 2 bases, with 20 bases between them. CDR3 residues: CASRWTNQGSAGNTIYF. In DNA, the CDR3 is TGTGCCAGCAGGTGGACAAACCAGGGGAGTGCTGGAAACACCATATATTTT.

This clonotype showed up just a few times. The chain employs TRBV7-2 and TRBJ2-3; unclear D gene. CDR1 is SGHTA, CDR2 FQGNSA, per germline. The CDR3 consists of 13 residues. The V gene lost 2 bases and the J gene lost 6 bases, with 9 bases spanning the gap. Here the CDR3 DNA reads TGTGCCAGCAGCTTATGGGGTCGGGATACGCAGTATTTT. Amino acid sequence: CASSLWGRDTQYF.

To note about this clonotype: No conserved phenylalanine or tryptophan is present at the end of the CDR3, so a read error is the likely explanation. The limits of the CDR3 on the DNA are not certain, so only TCRdb's listed CDR3 is given. The rearrangement uses TRBV29-1 and TRBJ2-7; the table's D gene call, TRBD2, was not cross checked with the DNA. Germline CDR1 is SQVTM and CDR2 is ANQGSEA. With termini counted, the CDR3 has 12 amino acids. The chain's CDR3 is CSVGGSGGLLVL.

This clonotype has more than one count but fewer than ten. This chain connects TRBV7-6 to TRBJ1-1, with TRBD1 matching over 9 bases. The CDR3 sequence is 15 residues long. Looked up from germline, CDR1 is SGHVS and CDR2 is FNYEAQ. V was pared by 1 base and J by 3 bases, with 3 bases of the junction left unmatched. The CDR3 region has the DNA TGTGCCAGCAGCTTAGGGACAGGGGCGGACACTGAAGCTTTCTTT. Its translation is CASSLGTGADTEAFF.